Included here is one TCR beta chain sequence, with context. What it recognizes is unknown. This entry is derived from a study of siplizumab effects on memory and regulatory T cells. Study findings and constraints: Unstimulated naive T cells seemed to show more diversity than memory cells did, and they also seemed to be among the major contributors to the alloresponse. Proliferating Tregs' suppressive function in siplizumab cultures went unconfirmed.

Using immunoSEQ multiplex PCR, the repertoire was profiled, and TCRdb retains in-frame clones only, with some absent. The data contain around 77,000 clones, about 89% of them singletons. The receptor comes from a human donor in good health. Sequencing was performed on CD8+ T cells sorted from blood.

The CDR3 is CASSHQGQMGYTF. The CDR3, as DNA: TGTGCCAGCAGTCACCAGGGACAGATGGGCTACACCTTC. The V gene is TRBV27, the J gene TRBJ1-2; TRBD1 aligns across 7 bases. This CDR3 has 13 amino acids. Germline V lookup: CDR1 MNHEY, CDR2 SMNVEV (reference sequence). V was pared by 5 bases and J by 8 bases, with 8 bases of the junction left unmatched.